This T cell receptor beta chain was identified in a study of blood T cell repertoires in COVID-19. Clones were sequenced by immunoSEQ multiplex PCR, and TCRdb holds only the in-frame ones, with some missing. This repertoire shows approximately 300,000 clones, approximately 86% found once; its top ten account for 4% to 5%. V trimming: 5 bases; J trimming: 7 bases; junction bases outside the gene matches: 7. The CDR3 spans 14 residues. The germline V gene encodes CDR1 MGHRA and CDR2 YSYEKL. The chain combines TRBV4-1 with TRBJ1-2, with 10 bases aligning to TRBD1. The sequence derives from a woman aged 50 to 60 with active or convalescent COVID-19. Sequenced: peripheral blood. The chain's CDR3 is CASSDRQGAAGYTF. DNA of the CDR3: TGCGCCAGCAGCGACCGACAGGGGGCAGCTGGCTACACCTTC.